The 4 T cell receptor beta chains below all came from one sample that was sequenced in a study of blood T cells in healthy people across ages. Primed by a sample-barcoded 5' primer and a J-beta primer mix, a second PCR proceeded for 7 to 11 cycles. TCRdb reprocessed the 5' RACE reads via MiXCR and lists one record per CDR3 protein. The table records around 800,000 distinct CDR3 sequences, about 46% of them present only once. The sequencing input was blood. The receptors shown here come from a man older than 75 in good health.

The chain has TRBV6-2 or TRBV6-3 and TRBJ2-5, with 7 bases aligning to TRBD1. This CDR3 has 15 amino acids. CDR1 and CDR2 (germline): MNHEY, SVGEGT. V shed 7 bases and J 3 bases; nucleotides not matched to a gene: 11. The CDR3 loop is CASTSYRDRKETQYF. The CDR3 bases are TGTGCCAGCACCTCATACCGGGACAGAAAAGAGACCCAGTACTTC.

This chain connects TRBV5-1 to TRBJ2-2; TRBD1 matches 9 bases. Germline trimming cut 0 bases from V and 2 bases from J; bases unmatched to any gene: 8. The germline CDR1 and CDR2 sequences are SGHRS and YFSETQ. The CDR3 consists of 18 residues. The CDR3 DNA reads TGCGCCAGCAGCTTGGACTACGACAGGGGGGCTAACACCGGGGAGCTGTTTTTT. Translation: CASSLDYDRGANTGELFF.

The chain carries TRBV4-2 and TRBJ2-1; 8 nucleotides line up with TRBD2. CDR1 LGHNA and CDR2 YNFKEQ come from the germline V gene. The CDR3 is 13 residues long. V trimming: 4 bases; J trimming: 10 bases; junction bases outside the gene matches: 6. Written as DNA, the CDR3 is TGTGCCAGCAGCCGGCAAGGCGGGAGGGAGCAGTTCTTC. Translation: CASSRQGGREQFF.

In its sample, this clonotype was seen a few times. The rearrangement links TRBV20-1 to TRBJ2-7, with 8 bases lining up with TRBD1. The trim removed 3 bases at V and 7 bases at J, leaving 8 bases unmatched. Germline loops: CDR1 DFQATT, CDR2 SNEGSKA (reference sequence). The length of the CDR3 is 13 residues. Here the CDR3 reads CSASSRGLGEQYF. The CDR3 DNA sequence: TGCAGTGCTAGTTCCAGGGGGCTCGGTGAGCAGTACTTC.